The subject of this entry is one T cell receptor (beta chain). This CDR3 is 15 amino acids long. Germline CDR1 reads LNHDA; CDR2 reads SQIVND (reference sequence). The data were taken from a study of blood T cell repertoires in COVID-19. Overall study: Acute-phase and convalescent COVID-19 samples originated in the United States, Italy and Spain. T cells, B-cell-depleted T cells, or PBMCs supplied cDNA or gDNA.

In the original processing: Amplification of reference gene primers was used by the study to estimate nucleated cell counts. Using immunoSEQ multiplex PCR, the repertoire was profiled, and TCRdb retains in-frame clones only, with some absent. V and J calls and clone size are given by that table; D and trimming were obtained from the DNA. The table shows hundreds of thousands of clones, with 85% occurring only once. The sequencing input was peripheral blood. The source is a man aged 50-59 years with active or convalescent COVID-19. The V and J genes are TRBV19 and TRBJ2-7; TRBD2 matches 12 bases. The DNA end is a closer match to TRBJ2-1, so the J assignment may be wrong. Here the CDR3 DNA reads TGTGCCAGTAGTCGACTAGCGGGAGTTGTTGGTGAGCAGTTCTTC. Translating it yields CASSRLAGVVGEQFF.